These T cell receptor beta chains were read from a single sample in a study of cytomegalovirus exposure and HLA in healthy donors. The protocol was immunoSEQ multiplex PCR, while the TCRdb copy is restricted to in-frame clones and leaves out a portion. The sample comprises under 110,000 clones, around 83% of which are singletons, and approximately 3.9% rests with the top ten. The sequenced material came from PBMCs. These receptors were taken from a man younger than 45 in good health and CMV-seronegative. CDR3s include the opening cysteine and the closing phenylalanine or tryptophan. Fields, in order: CDR3 length, clone size, V gene, J gene, D gene, CDR3 DNA, CDR3 protein. The D gene is left open where the match is weak. Some rows have no size entry. The others give once, few or many, or a class for an expanded clone.

>15|.|TRBV7-3|TRBJ2-3|TRBD2
TGTGCCAGCAGTCACAGCGGGGGGGCTCTGGATACGCAGTATTTT
CASSHSGGALDTQYF
>14|.|TRBV11-3|TRBJ1-3|.
TGTGCCAGCAGCCAAGGGGGCTCTGGAAACACCATATATTTT
CASSQGGSGNTIYF
>13|.|TRBV29-1|TRBJ1-1|TRBD1
TGCAGCGTAGGAGGGACAGGGGCCACTGAAGCTTTCTTT
CSVGGTGATEAFF
>15|.|TRBV14|TRBJ2-3|.
TGTGCCAGCAGCTGGGACATCCATTCGACAGATACGCAGTATTTT
CASSWDIHSTDTQYF
>16|.|TRBV15|TRBJ1-5|.
TGTGCCACCAGCAGAGACAGGTTTGATAGCAATCAGCCCCAGCATTTT
CATSRDRFDSNQPQHF
>15|.|TRBV25-1|TRBJ2-3|TRBD1
TGTGCCAGCAGTGAATTGGACAGGGACACAGATACGCAGTATTTT
CASSELDRDTDTQYF
>15|.|TRBV10-3|TRBJ1-1|TRBD1
TGTGCCACCAACGGACAGGGGGCACAGAACACTGAAGCTTTCTTT
CATNGQGAQNTEAFF
>14|.|TRBV30|TRBJ2-1|TRBD2
TGTGCCTGGAGGCGGGGGGCAGGTTACAATGAGCAGTTCTTC
CAWRRGAGYNEQFF
>14|.|TRBV9|TRBJ1-2|.
TGTGCCAGCAGCGAGGCAACAGGGATCTATGGCTACACCTTC
CASSEATGIYGYTF
>13|.|TRBV29-1|TRBJ2-5|.
TGCAGCGTTTGGCTACCAGGCGTGGAGACCCAGTACTTC
CSVWLPGVETQYF
>18|once|TRBV27|TRBJ1-3|TRBD1
TGTGCCAGCAGTCCACCGGGACAGGGTATTTCTCATGGAAACACCATATATTTT
CASSPPGQGISHGNTIYF
>17|.|TRBV5-6|TRBJ2-1|TRBD1
TGTGCCAGCAGCTTGGGGTTGGGATTTAGGGGGCGGAATGAGCAGTTCTTC
CASSLGLGFRGRNEQFF
>16|.|TRBV4-1|TRBJ2-4|.
TGCGCCAGCAGCCAAGATAACTCCCACCGGGGAAACATTCAGTACTTC
CASSQDNSHRGNIQYF
>14|.|TRBV28|TRBJ2-7|TRBD1
TGTGCCAGCAGTTTGGTGGGACAGTCCTACGAGCAGTACTTC
CASSLVGQSYEQYF
>16|.|TRBV5-1|TRBJ2-7|.
TGCGCCAGCAGCTTGGACGGGGGTGTGAGCTCCTACGAGCAGTACTTC
CASSLDGGVSSYEQYF
>15|.|TRBV5-8|TRBJ1-4|TRBD1
TGTGCCAGCAGCGTTGAGGGACAGTCGCTCGAAAAACTGTTTTTT
CASSVEGQSLEKLFF
>15|.|TRBV7-8|TRBJ1-3|.
TGTGCCAGCAGCGCCCTACCGACAGCGAAAAACACCATATATTTT
CASSALPTAKNTIYF
>15|.|TRBV28|TRBJ1-5|.
TGTGCCAGCAGTTTACCCGGACAGTTTAATCAGCCCCAGCATTTT
CASSLPGQFNQPQHF
>18|.|TRBV10-3|TRBJ2-4|.
TGTGCCATCAGTGAGTCGAAAGGGACAAGGATAGCCAAAAACATTCAGTACTTC
CAISESKGTRIAKNIQYF
>14|.|TRBV6-5|TRBJ2-6|.
TGTGCCAGCAGTTACCTTTCTGGGGCCAACGTCCTGACTTTC
CASSYLSGANVLTF
>13|.|TRBV5-4|TRBJ2-5|.
TGTGCCAGCAGCTTGAAACAGCGGGAGACCCAGTACTTC
CASSLKQRETQYF
>15|.|TRBV6-5|TRBJ2-5|.
TGTGCCAGCAGTTATCGCGGGCGGTACCAAGAGACCCAGTACTTC
CASSYRGRYQETQYF
>14|.|TRBV27|TRBJ1-5|.
TGTGCCAGCAGGGGGGCGGGAGGCAATCAGCCCCAGCATTTT
CASRGAGGNQPQHF
>18|few|TRBV11-2|TRBJ1-1|.
TGTGCCAGCAGCTTGAGGCCGTCGGCAATCAACGGCAACTCTGAAGCTTTCTTT
CASSLRPSAINGNSEAFF
>14|.|TRBV30|TRBJ2-1|TRBD2
TGTGCCTGGAGCCCGGGACTAGTTGGCAATGAGCAGTTCTTC
CAWSPGLVGNEQFF
>13|once|TRBV6-6|TRBJ2-1|TRBD2
TGTGCCAGCGTGCTAGCGGGGGGCAATGAGCAGTTCTTC
CASVLAGGNEQFF
>15|few|TRBV6-1|TRBJ1-3|TRBD1
TGTGCCTCCACCGGGGACAGGGGATTAGGAAACACCATATATTTT
CASTGDRGLGNTIYF
>17|.|TRBV9|TRBJ2-1|TRBD1
TGTGCCAGCAGCGGCCGAACAACAGGGGGTGAACACAATGAGCAGTTCTTC
CASSGRTTGGEHNEQFF
>15|.|TRBV5-4|TRBJ2-1|.
TGTGCCAGCAGCTCTGGGGGGAGCTCCTACAATGAGCAGTTCTTC
CASSSGGSSYNEQFF
>16|.|TRBV25-1|TRBJ1-2|.
TGTGCCAGCAGTGATCCCCGACAAAATCCGACAAAAGGCTACACCTTC
CASSDPRQNPTKGYTF
>13|.|TRBV4-1|TRBJ2-7|.
TGCGCCAGCAGCCAAGCCGGGTCCTACGAGCAGTACTTC
CASSQAGSYEQYF
>15|.|TRBV7-8|TRBJ2-1|TRBD2
TGTGCCAGCAGCCGTAGCGGGGGGTTTTTGGGTGAGCAGTTCTTC
CASSRSGGFLGEQFF
>12|.|TRBV30|TRBJ1-6|.
TGTGCCTGGAACAGGGTCAATTCACCCCTCCACTTT
CAWNRVNSPLHF